This TCR beta chain was sequenced in a study of blood T cell repertoires in COVID-19. Background on the study: Spain, Italy and the United States supplied samples that represented acute and convalescent COVID-19. T cells, B-cell-depleted T cells, or PBMCs supplied cDNA or gDNA.

As processed by the authors: Estimates of nucleated cell counts were drawn from the amplification of reference gene primers. Profiled with immunoSEQ multiplex PCR; TCRdb holds only in-frame clones, not every one. V and J calls and clone size are those listed in that table; D and trimming were worked out from the DNA. Among 300,000 to 400,000 clones, approximately 89% were seen once, and the ten largest hold roughly 3.5%. The CDR3 totals 16 residues. Germline loops: CDR1 SGHTA, CDR2 FQGNSA. J gave up 7 bases and V 5 bases, and 14 bases lay outside the gene matches. Input material: peripheral blood. The clonotype was recovered from a woman in her late teens or twenties who had recovered from COVID-19. V gene TRBV7-2 combines with J gene TRBJ1-5; TRBD1 agrees at 7 bases. The CDR3 here is CASSPPGQRTGQPQHF. CDR3 coding DNA: TGTGCCAGCAGCCCTCCGGGACAGAGGACGGGACAGCCCCAGCATTTT.